This T cell receptor beta chain was recovered during a study of long-term antiretroviral therapy in people with HIV (dated by TCRdb to the early 2020s). Background on the whole study: The earliest samples were collected approximately a decade before the 2015 WHO recommendation for immediate ART, a period when ART was typically delayed until CD4 counts fell. This retrospective serial study examined whether starting ART and sustained HIV suppression were associated with changes in the composition and diversity of the TRB repertoire in peripheral blood. A total of over 150 cryopreserved PBMC samples came from a few dozen adults with confirmed HIV infection and were collected serially over a mean of roughly six years (range 1-12). Among the 25 to 30 participants with HIV, eleven were female. No cross-contamination during QIAcube processing turned up in test extractions that ran a monoclonal T-cell line alongside 30 to 40 polyclonal samples. Overall study results and their limits: Inferences about post-ART repertoire changes are limited because no data were available on ART adherence, viral resistance or therapy changes. Limited PBMC availability meant only the TCR beta chain was sequenced, without alpha chain pairing. Unsorted PBMC were profiled instead of sorted CD4+ and CD8+ T cells because pre-ART samples had limited cell numbers. Samples dated from the mid-2000s to the late 2010s, and the ART regimens used may be less effective than current ones. Starting ART was linked to a significant rise in TRB diversity, yet even with long-term ART the diversity remained significantly lower than in transplant donor controls. Compared with controls, HIV repertoires had narrower CDR3 length ranges, and the network structure pointed to an antigen-experienced repertoire that shifted only slightly toward naive after ART. The repertoire was dominated across all time points by expanded TRB clones identified before ART initiation, although this dominance was seen to fluctuate and to decrease in many PLHIV after ART.

On this clone itself: Its antigen is unknown. No much larger clone exists at a distance of one base, and base qualities are not known.

The CDR3, from cysteine to phenylalanine, totals 15 residues. Solely the CDR3 DNA is kept, with 45 bases framed from the first base. V gives up 5 bases and J gives up 4 bases, and the segment between their germline ends measures 14 bases. CDR1 SEHNR and CDR2 FQNEAQ are derived from the germline V gene (reference sequence). Inclusion was restricted to participants for whom at least one PBMC sample before ART initiation and at least two post-ART samples were available. All participants with HIV were treated in the United States of America. Before DNA extraction, cryopreserved samples of about 0.9-11 million PBMC were thawed and then washed. At the time of the earliest PBMC sample, participants with HIV were aged between roughly 20 and 55 years. PBMC samples from each participant spanned 1-4 timepoints before ART initiation and 2-8 timepoints after ART initiation, with a median of 7 samples. For every participant, serial HIV viral load, CD4+ T-cell count, ART history and demographic data were obtained. Genomic DNA was extracted from unsorted PBMC with a Qiagen kit on a QIAcube, processed in batches of 12 samples.

The immunoSEQ hsTCRB v3.0 assay was used at survey level resolution to sequence the TRB variable region. A depth of about 40,000-55,000 T-cell genomes per sample was targeted for TRB sequencing. TRB libraries were pooled and sequenced on an Illumina MiSeq using a v3 150-cycle kit. The authors' pipeline ran thus. Analysis of repertoires was carried out in R inside a reproducible Nextflow workflow spanning QC, data transformation and analysis. LymphoSeq2, an R package for AIRR-Seq data exploration, was used to implement custom analyses. After excluding several samples that yielded fewer than 5000 total TRB sequences, approximately 180 HIV repertoires remained for analysis. Among the roughly 200 retained HIV repertoires, around 60 were collected before ART initiation and approximately 130 were collected after ART initiation. Repertoires were downsampled to 5000 TRB nucleotide sequences, with summary statistics averaged over 100 downsampling iterations. Only TRB sequences with CDR3 regions of at least seven amino acids were retained for analysis. Diversity was assessed using a clonality score derived from Shannon entropy and using the Gini coefficient. In the repertoire networks, any two of the top 5000 CDR3 amino acid sequences were linked whenever the two sequences differed by an edit distance of one. For TRB CDR3 amino acid sequences, GLIPH2 was used to predict antigen specificity groups and MHC restriction. To flag known CMV, EBV, HIV or tissue antigen associations, CDR3 amino acid sequences were matched against VDJdb and McPAS-TCR. Pre-ART, post-ART and control groups were compared with Wilcoxon signed-rank tests and Holm-Bonferroni correction. In its TCRdb copy, this immuneACCESS table keeps in-frame sequences only and misses some clones. Where compared with another copy, unresolved V genes explain less than half of these, and the others have no known cause. Clone size and the V and J calls come from that table; the DNA yielded D and trimming. This sample holds 23,000 or so clones; roughly four fifths were observed only once. 5.6% of the sample goes to the ten largest clones.

This receptor was obtained from a woman under 40 with HIV. Material: unsorted PBMCs, obtained 0.2 years after starting antiretroviral therapy. Rearrangement joined TRBV7-9 to TRBJ2-2, with a tentative D gene TRBD2 over 6 matching bases. The DNA is TGTGCCAGCAGCCCTAACGGGGGTGGCACCGGGGAGCTGTTTTTT. The encoded protein is CASSPNGGGTGELFF.